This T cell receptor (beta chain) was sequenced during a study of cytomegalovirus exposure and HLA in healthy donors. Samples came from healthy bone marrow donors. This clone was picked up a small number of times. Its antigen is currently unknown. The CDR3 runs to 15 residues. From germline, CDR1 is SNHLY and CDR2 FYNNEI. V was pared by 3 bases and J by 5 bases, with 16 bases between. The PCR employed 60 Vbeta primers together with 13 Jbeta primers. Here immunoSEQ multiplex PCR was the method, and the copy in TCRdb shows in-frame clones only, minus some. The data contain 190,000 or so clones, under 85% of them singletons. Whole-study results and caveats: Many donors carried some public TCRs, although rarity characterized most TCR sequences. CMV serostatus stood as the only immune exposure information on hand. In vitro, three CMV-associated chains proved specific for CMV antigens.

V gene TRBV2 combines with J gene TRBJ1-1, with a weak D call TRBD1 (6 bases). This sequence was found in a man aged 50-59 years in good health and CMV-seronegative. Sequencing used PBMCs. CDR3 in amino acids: CASSEQGLTGTEAFF. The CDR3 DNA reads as TGTGCCAGCAGTGAGCAGGGGCTAACGGGGACTGAAGCTTTCTTT.